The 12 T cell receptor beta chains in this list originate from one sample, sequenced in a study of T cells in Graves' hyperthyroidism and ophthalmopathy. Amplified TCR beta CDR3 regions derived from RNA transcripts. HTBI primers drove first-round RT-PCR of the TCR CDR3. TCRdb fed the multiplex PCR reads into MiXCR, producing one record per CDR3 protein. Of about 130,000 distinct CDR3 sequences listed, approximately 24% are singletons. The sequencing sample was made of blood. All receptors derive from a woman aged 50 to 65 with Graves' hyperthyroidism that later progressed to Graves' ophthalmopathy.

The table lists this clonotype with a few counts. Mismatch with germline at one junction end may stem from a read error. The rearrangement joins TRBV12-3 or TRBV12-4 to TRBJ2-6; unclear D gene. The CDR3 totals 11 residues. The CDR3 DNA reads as TGTGCCAGCAGTTTAGCTCTCTCTCCCGCTTTC. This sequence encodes CASSLALSPAF.

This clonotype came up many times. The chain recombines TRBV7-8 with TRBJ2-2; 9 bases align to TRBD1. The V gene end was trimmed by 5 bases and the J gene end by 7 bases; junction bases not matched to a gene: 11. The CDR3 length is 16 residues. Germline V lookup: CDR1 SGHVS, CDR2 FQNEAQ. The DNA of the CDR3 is TGTGCCAGCAGCAGAATACAGGGGGCGCAGGTCGGGGAGCTGTTTTTT. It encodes CASSRIQGAQVGELFF.

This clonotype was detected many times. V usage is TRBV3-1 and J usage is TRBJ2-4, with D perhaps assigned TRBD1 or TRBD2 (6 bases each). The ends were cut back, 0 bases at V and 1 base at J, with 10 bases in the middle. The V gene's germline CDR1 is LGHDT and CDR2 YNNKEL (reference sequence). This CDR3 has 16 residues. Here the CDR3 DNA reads TGTGCCAGCAGCCAAGACGGGGGCAGGGCCAAAAACATTCAGTACTTC. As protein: CASSQDGGRAKNIQYF.

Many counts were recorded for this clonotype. CDR3 in DNA: TGTGCCAGCAGCCTGGGACTAGCGGGATGGGGCACAGATACGCAGTATTTT. Its protein product is CASSLGLAGWGTDTQYF. V and J are TRBV7-3 and TRBJ2-3; 13 nucleotides line up with TRBD2. The germline CDR1 and CDR2 sequences are SGHTA and FQGTGA. V lost 5 bases and J lost 1; bases outside the gene matches: 6. This CDR3 has 17 residues.

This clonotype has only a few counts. CDR3 amino acids: CASSSGTDPPYGYTF. The CDR3 nucleotides read TGCGCCAGCAGCTCCGGGACAGACCCTCCCTATGGCTACACCTTC. This chain joins TRBV5-1 and TRBJ1-2; TRBD1 matches 7 bases. The CDR3 loop spans 15 amino acids. V lost 3 bases to trimming and J lost 4 bases; unmatched junction nucleotides: 9. Germline V gene sequence: CDR1 SGHRS, CDR2 YFSETQ.

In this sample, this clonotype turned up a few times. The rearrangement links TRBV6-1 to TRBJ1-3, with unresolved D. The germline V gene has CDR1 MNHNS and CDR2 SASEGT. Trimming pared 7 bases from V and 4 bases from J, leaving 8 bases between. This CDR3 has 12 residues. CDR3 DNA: TGTGCCAGCATCCCTTCGGGAAACACCATATATTTT. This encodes CASIPSGNTIYF.

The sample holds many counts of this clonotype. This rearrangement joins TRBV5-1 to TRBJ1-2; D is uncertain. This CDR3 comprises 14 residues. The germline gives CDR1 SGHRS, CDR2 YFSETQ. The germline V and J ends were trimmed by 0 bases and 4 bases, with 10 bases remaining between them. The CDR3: CASSLEAVPYGYTF. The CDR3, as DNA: TGCGCCAGCAGCTTGGAGGCAGTCCCCTATGGCTACACCTTC. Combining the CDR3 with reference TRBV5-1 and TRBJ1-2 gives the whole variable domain KAGVTQTPRYLIKTRGQQVTLSCSPISGHRSVSWYQQTPGQGLQFLFEYFSETQRNKGNFPGRFSGRQFSNSRSEMNVSTLELGDSALYLCASSLEAVPYGYTFGSGTRLTVV.

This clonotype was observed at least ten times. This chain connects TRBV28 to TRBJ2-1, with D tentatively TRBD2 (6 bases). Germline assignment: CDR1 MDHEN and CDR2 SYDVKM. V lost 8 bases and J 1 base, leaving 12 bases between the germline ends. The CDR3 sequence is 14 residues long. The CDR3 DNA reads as TGTGCCAGCGTGAATAGCGGTTCCTACAATGAGCAGTTCTTC. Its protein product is CASVNSGSYNEQFF.

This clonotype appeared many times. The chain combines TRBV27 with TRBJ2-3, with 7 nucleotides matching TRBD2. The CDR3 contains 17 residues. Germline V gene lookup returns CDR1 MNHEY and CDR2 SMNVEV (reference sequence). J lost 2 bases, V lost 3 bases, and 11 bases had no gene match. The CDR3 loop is CASSFLGTSDSTDTQYF. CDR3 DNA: TGTGCCAGCAGTTTTCTGGGCACTAGCGACTCCACAGATACGCAGTATTTT.

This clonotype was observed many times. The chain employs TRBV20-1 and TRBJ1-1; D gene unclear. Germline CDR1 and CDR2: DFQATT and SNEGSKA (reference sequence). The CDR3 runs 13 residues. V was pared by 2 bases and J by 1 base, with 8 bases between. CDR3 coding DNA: TGCAGTGCTAGATCCTCGAGGAACACTGAAGCTTTCTTT. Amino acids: CSARSSRNTEAFF.

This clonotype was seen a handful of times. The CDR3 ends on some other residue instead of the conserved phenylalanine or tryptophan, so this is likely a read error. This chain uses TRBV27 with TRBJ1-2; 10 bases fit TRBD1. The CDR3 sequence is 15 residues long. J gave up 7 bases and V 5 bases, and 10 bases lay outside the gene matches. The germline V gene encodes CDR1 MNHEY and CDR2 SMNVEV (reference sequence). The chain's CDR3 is CASSPDGTGVGGYTL. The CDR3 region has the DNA TGTGCCAGCAGTCCAGACGGGACAGGGGTAGGTGGCTACACCCTC.

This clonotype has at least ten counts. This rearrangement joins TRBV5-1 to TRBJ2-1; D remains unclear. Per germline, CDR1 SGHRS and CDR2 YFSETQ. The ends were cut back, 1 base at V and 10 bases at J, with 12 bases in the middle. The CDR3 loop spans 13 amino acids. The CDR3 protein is CASSLWVAREQFF. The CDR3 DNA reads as TGCGCCAGCAGCTTGTGGGTGGCGAGGGAGCAGTTCTTC.